Following are 8 T cell receptor beta chains from one sample sequenced in a study of blood T cell repertoires in COVID-19. The repertoire was sequenced with immunoSEQ multiplex PCR; TCRdb's copy has only in-frame clones and lacks some. The sample holds 110,000 to 150,000 clones, about 86% seen once. Source material: PBMCs or T cells enriched from blood (not recorded which). These receptors all come from a man aged 45-65 years who had recovered from COVID-19.

This clone was detected many times. The chain is built from TRBV9 and TRBJ1-1, with 10 bases fitting TRBD1. The V gene end was trimmed by 4 bases and the J gene end by 3 bases; junction bases not matched to a gene: 15. Germline CDR1 and CDR2: SGDLS and YYNGEE. The CDR3 contains 18 residues. The CDR3 nucleotides read TGTGCCAGCAGCCCGCGAGGAGGGGGACAGGGGAGGCACACTGAAGCTTTCTTT. This translates into CASSPRGGGQGRHTEAFF. Full variable domain (remainder filled in from reference TRBV9 and TRBJ1-1): DSGVTQTPKHLITATGQRVTLRCSPRSGDLSVYWYQQSLDQGLQFLIQYYNGEERAKGNILERFSAQQFPDLHSELNLSSLELGDSALYFCASSPRGGGQGRHTEAFFGQGTRLTVV.

The V and J genes are TRBV5-5 and TRBJ2-1, with 7 bases lining up with TRBD1. The germline gives CDR1 SGHKS, CDR2 YYEKEE (reference sequence). V was pared by 4 bases and J by 8 bases, with 6 bases of the junction left unmatched. This CDR3 spans 13 amino acids. The CDR3 loop reads CASSQTGVHEQFF. The CDR3 nucleotides read TGTGCCAGCAGCCAAACAGGGGTCCATGAGCAGTTCTTC.

The chain recombines TRBV5-1 with TRBJ2-1, with 11 bases that match TRBD1. CDR3 size: 15 residues. J lost 7 bases, V lost 3 bases, and 6 bases had no gene match. The V gene's germline CDR1 is SGHRS and CDR2 YFSETQ. The DNA of the CDR3 is TGCGCCAGCAGCTCCCCCGGGACAGGGGGGAATGAGCAGTTCTTC. Its translation is CASSSPGTGGNEQFF.

This chain links TRBV6-5 with TRBJ2-1; maybe TRBD1 (5 bases). Germline CDR1 MNHEY, CDR2 SVGAGI. Trimming took 6 bases from V and 4 from J, leaving 13 bases between them. The CDR3 contains 14 residues. The DNA for the CDR3 is TGTGCCAGCAGCATGAGACAGCTGTACAATGAGCAGTTCTTC. Amino acid sequence: CASSMRQLYNEQFF.

The chain links TRBV9 to TRBJ1-5; D call uncertain. The CDR3 is made up of 14 amino acids. Germline values: CDR1 SGDLS, CDR2 YYNGEE. The V and J ends lost 0 bases and 2 bases respectively, with 6 bases between them. The CDR3 loop reads CASSVDFGNQPQHF. The CDR3 bases are TGTGCCAGCAGCGTAGATTTCGGCAATCAGCCCCAGCATTTT.

V and J are TRBV19 and TRBJ1-1, with 10 positions matching TRBD1. This CDR3 contains 17 residues. Germline CDR1 and CDR2: LNHDA and SQIVND (reference sequence). V lost 8 bases to trimming and J lost 4 bases; unmatched junction nucleotides: 16. CDR3 region: CASLNLPGTGASTEAFF. For the CDR3, the DNA is TGTGCCAGTCTAAACTTACCCGGGACAGGGGCATCCACTGAAGCTTTCTTT.

This clone was counted ten times or more. This sequence joins TRBV25-1 and TRBJ1-1, with D perhaps TRBD1 (5 bases). V gave up 3 bases and J gave up 10 bases, with 9 bases separating them. The CDR3 totals 11 residues. Germline loops: CDR1 MGHDK, CDR2 SYGVNS. CDR3 amino acids: CASSDGATAFF. In DNA form, the CDR3 reads TGTGCCAGCAGTGATGGGGCAACAGCTTTCTTT.

This chain links TRBV4-2 with TRBJ1-5, with a weak D call TRBD1 (5 bases). This CDR3 is built from 15 residues. Germline-derived CDR1 and CDR2 are LGHNA and YNFKEQ. V lost 0 bases to trimming and J lost 7 bases, with 13 bases between them. Here the CDR3 reads CASSQDGTRGQPQHF. DNA for the CDR3: TGTGCCAGCAGCCAAGATGGGACTAGGGGACAGCCCCAGCATTTT.